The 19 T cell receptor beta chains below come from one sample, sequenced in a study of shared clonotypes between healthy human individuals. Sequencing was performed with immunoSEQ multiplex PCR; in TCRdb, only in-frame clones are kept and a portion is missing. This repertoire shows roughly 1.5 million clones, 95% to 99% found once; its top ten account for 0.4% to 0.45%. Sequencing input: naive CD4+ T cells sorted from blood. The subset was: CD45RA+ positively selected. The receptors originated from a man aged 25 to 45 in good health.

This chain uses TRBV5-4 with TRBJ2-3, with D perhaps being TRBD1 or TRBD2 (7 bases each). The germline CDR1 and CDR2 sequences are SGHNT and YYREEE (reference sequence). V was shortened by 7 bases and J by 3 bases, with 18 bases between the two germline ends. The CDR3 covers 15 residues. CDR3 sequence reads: CASSREGAQTDTQYF. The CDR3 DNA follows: TGTGCCAGCTCGAGGGAGGGGGCGCAGACAGATACGCAGTATTTT. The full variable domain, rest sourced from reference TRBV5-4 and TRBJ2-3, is ETGVTQSPTHLIKTRGQQVTLRCSSQSGHNTVSWYQQALGQGPQFIFQYYREEENGRGNFPPRFSGLQFPNYSSELNVNALELDDSALYLCASSREGAQTDTQYFGPGTRLTVL.

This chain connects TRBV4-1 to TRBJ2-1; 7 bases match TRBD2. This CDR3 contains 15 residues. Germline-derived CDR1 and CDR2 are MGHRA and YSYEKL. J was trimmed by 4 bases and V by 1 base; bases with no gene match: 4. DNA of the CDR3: TGCGCCAGCAGCCAAGCGGGACTACCGTACAATGAGCAGTTCTTC. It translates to CASSQAGLPYNEQFF.

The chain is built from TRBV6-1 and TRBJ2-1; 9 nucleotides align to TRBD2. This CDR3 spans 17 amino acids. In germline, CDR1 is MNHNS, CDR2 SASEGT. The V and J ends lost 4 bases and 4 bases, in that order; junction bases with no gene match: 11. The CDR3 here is CASSGGIAGAGYNEQFF. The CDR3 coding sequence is TGTGCCAGCAGTGGAGGAATAGCGGGAGCTGGATACAATGAGCAGTTCTTC.

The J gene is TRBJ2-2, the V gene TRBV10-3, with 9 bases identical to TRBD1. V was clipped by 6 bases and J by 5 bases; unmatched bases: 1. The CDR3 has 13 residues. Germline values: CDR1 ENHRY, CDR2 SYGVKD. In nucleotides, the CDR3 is TGTGCCATCAGGGACAGGGGAACCGGGGAGCTGTTTTTT. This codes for CAIRDRGTGELFF.

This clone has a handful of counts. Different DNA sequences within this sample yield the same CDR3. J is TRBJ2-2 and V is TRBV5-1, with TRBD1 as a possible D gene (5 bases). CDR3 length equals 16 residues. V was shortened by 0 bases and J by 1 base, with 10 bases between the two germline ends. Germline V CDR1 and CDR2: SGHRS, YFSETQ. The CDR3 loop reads CASSLAGQGNTGELFF. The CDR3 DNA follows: TGCGCCAGCAGCTTGGCCGGGCAGGGGAACACCGGGGAGCTGTTTTTT.

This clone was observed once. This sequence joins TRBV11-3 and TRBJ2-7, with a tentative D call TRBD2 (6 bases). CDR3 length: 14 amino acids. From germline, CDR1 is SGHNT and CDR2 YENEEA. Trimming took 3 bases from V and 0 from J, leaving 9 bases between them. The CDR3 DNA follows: TGTGCCAGCAGCTTTAGCGGAACCTCCTACGAGCAGTACTTC. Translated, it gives CASSFSGTSYEQYF.

The CDR3 protein is CAIKAAPNEKLFF. The CDR3 DNA reads as TGTGCCATCAAGGCAGCGCCAAATGAAAAACTGTTTTTT. This rearrangement joins TRBV10-3 to TRBJ1-4; D gene ambiguous. The germline CDR1 and CDR2 sequences are ENHRY and SYGVKD. The ends were cut back, 7 bases at V and 5 bases at J, with 11 bases in the middle. This CDR3 has 13 residues.

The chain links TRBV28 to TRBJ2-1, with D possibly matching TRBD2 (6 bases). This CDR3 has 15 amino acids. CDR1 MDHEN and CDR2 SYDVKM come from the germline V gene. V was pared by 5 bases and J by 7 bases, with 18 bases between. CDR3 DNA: TGTGCCAGCAGTCATGGCAGGGAGGACGCAAATGAGCAGTTCTTC. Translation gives CASSHGREDANEQFF. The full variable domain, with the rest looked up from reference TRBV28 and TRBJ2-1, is DVKVTQSSRYLVKRTGEKVFLECVQDMDHENMFWYRQDPGLGLRLIYFSYDVKMKEKGDIPEGYSVSREKKERFSLILESASTNQTSMYLCASSHGREDANEQFFGPGTRLTVL.

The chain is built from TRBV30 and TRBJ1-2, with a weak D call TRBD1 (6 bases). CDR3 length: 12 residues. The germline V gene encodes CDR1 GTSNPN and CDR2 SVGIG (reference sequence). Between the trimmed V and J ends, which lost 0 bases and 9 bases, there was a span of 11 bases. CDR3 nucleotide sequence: TGTGCCTGGAGTGTACAGGGTATTCGCTACACCTTC. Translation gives CAWSVQGIRYTF.

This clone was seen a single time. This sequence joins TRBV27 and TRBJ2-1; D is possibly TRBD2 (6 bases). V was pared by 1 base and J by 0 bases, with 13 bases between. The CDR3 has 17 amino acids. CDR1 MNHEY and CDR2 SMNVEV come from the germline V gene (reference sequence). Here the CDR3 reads CASSLFNGGSSYNEQFF. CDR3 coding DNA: TGTGCCAGCAGTTTATTCAACGGAGGGAGCTCCTACAATGAGCAGTTCTTC.

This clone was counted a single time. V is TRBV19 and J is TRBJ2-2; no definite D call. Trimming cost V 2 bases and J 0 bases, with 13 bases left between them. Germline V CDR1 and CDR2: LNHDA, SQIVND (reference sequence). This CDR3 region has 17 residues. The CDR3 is CASSISPGIANTGELFF. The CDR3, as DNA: TGTGCCAGTAGTATATCCCCAGGCATCGCGAACACCGGGGAGCTGTTTTTT.

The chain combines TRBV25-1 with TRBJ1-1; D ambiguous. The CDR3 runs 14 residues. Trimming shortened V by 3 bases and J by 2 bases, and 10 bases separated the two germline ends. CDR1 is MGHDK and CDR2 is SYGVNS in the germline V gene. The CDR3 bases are TGTGCCAGCAGTGATTGGGGAGGAAACACTGAAGCTTTCTTT. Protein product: CASSDWGGNTEAFF. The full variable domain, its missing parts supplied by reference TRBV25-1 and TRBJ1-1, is EADIYQTPRYLVIGTGKKITLECSQTMGHDKMYWYQQDPGMELHLIHYSYGVNSTEKGDLSSESTVSRIRTEHFPLTLESARPSHTSQYLCASSDWGGNTEAFFGQGTRLTVV.

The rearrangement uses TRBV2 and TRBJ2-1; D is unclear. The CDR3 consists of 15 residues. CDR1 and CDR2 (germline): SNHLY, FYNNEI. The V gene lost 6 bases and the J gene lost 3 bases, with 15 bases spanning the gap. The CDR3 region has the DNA TGTGCCAGCAGCGCCCTGGTGGTAGGCTACAATGAGCAGTTCTTC. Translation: CASSALVVGYNEQFF.

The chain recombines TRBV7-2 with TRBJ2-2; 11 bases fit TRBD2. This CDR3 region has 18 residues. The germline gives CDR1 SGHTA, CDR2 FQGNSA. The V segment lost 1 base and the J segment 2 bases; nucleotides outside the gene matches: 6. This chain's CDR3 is CASSLVVTSGGNTGELFF. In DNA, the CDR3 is TGTGCCAGCAGCTTAGTAGTCACTAGCGGGGGAAACACCGGGGAGCTGTTTTTT. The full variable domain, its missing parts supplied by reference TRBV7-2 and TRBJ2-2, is GAGVSQSPSNKVTEKGKDVELRCDPISGHTALYWYRQSLGQGLEFLIYFQGNSAPDKSGLPSDRFSAERTGGSVSTLTIQRTQQEDSAVYLCASSLVVTSGGNTGELFFGEGSRLTVL.

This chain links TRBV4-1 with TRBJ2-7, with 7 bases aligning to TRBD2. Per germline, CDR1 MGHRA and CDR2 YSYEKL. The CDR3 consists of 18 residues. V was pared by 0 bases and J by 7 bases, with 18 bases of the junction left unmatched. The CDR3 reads CASSQDPPGPAGMREQYF. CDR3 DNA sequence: TGCGCCAGCAGCCAAGATCCGCCCGGGCCAGCGGGGATGAGGGAGCAGTACTTC.

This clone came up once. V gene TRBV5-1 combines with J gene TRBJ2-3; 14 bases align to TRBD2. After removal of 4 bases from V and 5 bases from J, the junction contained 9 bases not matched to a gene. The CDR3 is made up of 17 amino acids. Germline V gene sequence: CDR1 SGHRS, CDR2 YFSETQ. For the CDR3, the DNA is TGCGCCAGCAGCCTGGGGACTAGCGGGAGAAGGATAGATACGCAGTATTTT. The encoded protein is CASSLGTSGRRIDTQYF.

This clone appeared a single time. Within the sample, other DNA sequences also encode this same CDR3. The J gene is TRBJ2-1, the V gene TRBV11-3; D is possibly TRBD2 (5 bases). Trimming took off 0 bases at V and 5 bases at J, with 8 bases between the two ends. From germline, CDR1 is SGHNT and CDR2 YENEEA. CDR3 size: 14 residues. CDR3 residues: CASSLDRGNNEQFF. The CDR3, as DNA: TGTGCCAGCAGCTTAGATCGGGGTAACAATGAGCAGTTCTTC.

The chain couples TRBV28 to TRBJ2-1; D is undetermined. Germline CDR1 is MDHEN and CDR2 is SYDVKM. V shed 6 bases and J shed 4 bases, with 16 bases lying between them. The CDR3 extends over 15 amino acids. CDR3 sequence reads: CASSLSPRGYNEQFF. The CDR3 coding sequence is TGTGCCAGCAGCCTATCCCCGCGCGGATACAATGAGCAGTTCTTC.

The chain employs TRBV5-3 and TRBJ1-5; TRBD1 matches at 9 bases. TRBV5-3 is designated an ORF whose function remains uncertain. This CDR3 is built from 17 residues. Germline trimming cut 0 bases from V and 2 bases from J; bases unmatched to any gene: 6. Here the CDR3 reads CARSLARDRVGNQPQHF. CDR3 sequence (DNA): TGTGCCAGAAGCTTGGCCAGGGACAGGGTTGGCAATCAGCCCCAGCATTTT.